The next 9 T cell receptor beta chains were all read from a single sample in a study of cytomegalovirus exposure and HLA in healthy donors. PCR used 60 Vbeta primers and 13 Jbeta primers. Assay used: immunoSEQ multiplex PCR; TCRdb lists only in-frame clones, some missing. The sample has some 95,000 clones, 60% to 85% seen once. The sequencing sample was made of PBMCs. The source of these receptors is a man aged 50 to 59 in good health and CMV-seropositive.

This clone came up once. A junction end diverges from the germline sequence, so it may reflect a read error. This rearrangement joins TRBV6-1 to TRBJ1-3; D call uncertain. The CDR3 loop spans 14 amino acids. CDR1 is MNHNS, CDR2 SASEGT, per germline. The CDR3 DNA sequence: TGTGCCAGCAGGGAAAGACACTCTGGAAACACCATACATTTT. Protein: CASRERHSGNTIHF.

This chain links TRBV18 with TRBJ2-2; TRBD1 matches 9 bases. Germline V gene lookup returns CDR1 KGHSH and CDR2 LQKENI. V dropped 1 base and J dropped 7; count of bases not matched to a gene: 7. The CDR3 spans 16 residues. CDR3 coding DNA: TGTGCCAGCTCACCACAGGAGACAGGGGGGGTCGGGGAGCTGTTTTTT. It yields the protein CASSPQETGGVGELFF.

This clone occurred a few times. The CDR3 loop reads CASRGGGAGRPQHF. CDR3 nucleotides: TGTGCCAGCAGGGGTGGGGGGGCCGGAAGGCCCCAGCATTTT. V is TRBV6-5 and J is TRBJ1-5, with a tentative D call TRBD1 (6 bases). CDR1 is MNHEY and CDR2 is SVGAGI in the germline V gene. V shed 6 bases and J shed 9 bases, with 18 bases lying between them. CDR3 size: 14 residues.

The chain combines TRBV29-1 with TRBJ2-7; possibly TRBD2 for D (5 bases). The CDR3 is 13 residues long. V lost 4 bases, J lost 0 bases, and 10 bases lay in between. In germline, CDR1 is SQVTM, CDR2 ANQGSEA. DNA for the CDR3: TGCAGCGTTGGAGTCGGGATCTCCTACGAGCAGTACTTC. Translated, it gives CSVGVGISYEQYF.

The table lists this clone with a count of one. This chain connects TRBV4-1 to TRBJ2-3, with TRBD2 matching 7 bases. V shed 0 bases, J shed 8 bases, and the junction held 8 bases outside the gene matches. Germline V CDR1 and CDR2: MGHRA, YSYEKL. The CDR3 runs 15 residues. The chain's CDR3 is CASSQDRGEGITQYF. CDR3 DNA sequence: TGCGCCAGCAGCCAAGACCGGGGGGAGGGTATTACGCAGTATTTT.

The chain is built from TRBV4-2 and TRBJ1-2; D may be TRBD1 (5 bases). The ends were cut back, 0 bases at V and 2 bases at J, with 13 bases in the middle. Germline V gene lookup returns CDR1 LGHNA and CDR2 YNFKEQ. The CDR3 spans 16 residues. CDR3 nucleotide sequence: TGTGCCAGCAGCCAAGATCGGCGGGGGAGCAACTATGGCTACACCTTC. This sequence encodes CASSQDRRGSNYGYTF.

V is TRBV30 and J is TRBJ1-6; D is ambiguous. V lost 3 bases to trimming and J lost 7 bases, with 10 bases between them. The CDR3 sequence is 13 residues long. The germline gives CDR1 GTSNPN, CDR2 SVGIG (reference sequence). The CDR3 spells CAWSAYENSPLHF. CDR3 nucleotide sequence: TGTGCCTGGAGCGCCTATGAAAATTCACCCCTCCACTTT. Complete variable domain (other parts from reference TRBV30 and TRBJ1-6): SQTIHQWPATLVQPVGSPLSLECTVEGTSNPNLYWYRQAAGRGLQLLFYSVGIGQISSEVPQNLSASRPQDRQFILSSKKLLLSDSGFYLCAWSAYENSPLHFGNGTRLTVT.

This clone has a handful of counts. The chain links TRBV4-3 to TRBJ1-2; 7 bases agree with TRBD1. The germline V gene encodes CDR1 LGHNA and CDR2 YSLEER. The CDR3 loop spans 13 amino acids. V trimming: 2 bases; J trimming: 8 bases; junction bases outside the gene matches: 5. The CDR3 DNA follows: TGCGCCAGCAGCCAACAGGGGGAGAGGGGCTACACCTTC. It specifies CASSQQGERGYTF.

The V gene is TRBV6-5, the J gene TRBJ1-4, with D perhaps matching TRBD1 (5 bases). Trimming left V 0 bases short and J 6 bases short, with 11 bases between. The CDR3 runs to 15 residues. Germline values: CDR1 MNHEY, CDR2 SVGAGI. The CDR3 DNA reads as TGTGCCAGCAGTTACTCGTCAGGGCAGCATGAAAAACTGTTTTTT. Protein product: CASSYSSGQHEKLFF.